A single sample is the source of the 15 T cell receptor beta chains below, sequenced in a study of T cells in Graves' hyperthyroidism and ophthalmopathy. Researchers took RNA transcripts and amplified the TCR beta CDR3 regions from them. With the HTBI primer set, the TCR CDR3 went through a first round of RT-PCR. TCRdb processed the multiplex PCR reads anew with MiXCR; each CDR3 protein has one entry. The profile covers some 580,000 distinct CDR3 sequences, with roughly a sixth appearing a single time and under 3.5% taken by the ten largest. Material: blood. These receptors were taken from a middle-aged woman with Graves' ophthalmopathy.

This clonotype turned up a few times. The chain couples TRBV24-1 to TRBJ2-2; maybe TRBD2 (5 bases). V lost 9 bases and J lost 3, with 16 bases in between. This CDR3 contains 15 residues. Germline-derived CDR1 and CDR2 are KGHDR and SFDVKD. The CDR3: CATPVRASDTGELFF. For the CDR3, the DNA is TGTGCCACCCCAGTGAGGGCATCTGACACCGGGGAGCTGTTTTTT.

The DNA for the CDR3 is TGTGCCAGCAGTTACGGGACACACAAGTTGGGCTACACCTTC. Encoded protein: CASSYGTHKLGYTF. The rearrangement joins TRBV6-5 to TRBJ1-2, with D maybe TRBD1 (6 bases). Trimming left V 2 bases short and J 8 bases short, with 15 bases between. The CDR3 is made up of 14 amino acids. Germline lookup yields CDR1 MNHEY and CDR2 SVGAGI.

This clonotype has a count of ten or more. V gene TRBV6-1 combines with J gene TRBJ1-2; D uncertain. The germline V and J ends were trimmed by 2 bases and 2 bases, with 9 bases remaining between them. The CDR3 is 14 amino acids. CDR1 and CDR2 (germline): MNHNS, SASEGT. For the CDR3, the DNA is TGTGCCAGCAGTGAAAGCGTAGGAAACTATGGCTACACCTTC. It translates to CASSESVGNYGYTF.

There are many counts of this clonotype. This CDR3 is CASSGAGTSQETQYF. The CDR3, as DNA: TGTGCCAGCAGTGGCGCCGGGACAAGTCAAGAGACCCAGTACTTC. The chain is built from TRBV2 and TRBJ2-5; D is possibly TRBD1 (6 bases). The CDR3 sequence is 15 residues long. CDR1 is SNHLY and CDR2 is FYNNEI in the germline V gene. V gave up 4 bases and J gave up 2 bases, with 14 bases separating them.

At least ten counts were recorded for this clonotype. The chain has TRBV6-1 and TRBJ2-7; 12 bases align to TRBD2. Germline lookup yields CDR1 MNHNS and CDR2 SASEGT. The CDR3 runs 15 residues. Unmatched junction bases numbered 2, after V lost 4 bases and J lost 1 base. CDR3 DNA sequence: TGTGCCAGCAGTGGCGGGACTAGCGGGTCCTACGAGCAGTACTTC. Its protein is CASSGGTSGSYEQYF.

This clonotype turned up a few times. The V gene is TRBV10-2, the J gene TRBJ1-5; D remains ambiguous. The CDR3 covers 14 residues. Trimming shortened V by 3 bases and J by 6 bases, and 12 bases separated the two germline ends. Germline assignment: CDR1 WSHSY and CDR2 SAAADI. CDR3 amino acids: CASSEPGLIQPQHF. In DNA, the CDR3 is TGCGCCAGCAGTGAACCGGGCTTAATTCAGCCCCAGCATTTT.

This clonotype showed up many times. This chain connects TRBV6-1 to TRBJ2-7, with 10 bases aligning to TRBD1. Germline V CDR1 and CDR2: MNHNS, SASEGT. With V trimmed by 7 bases and J by 1 base, 16 bases remained unmatched. CDR3 length: 18 residues. The CDR3 DNA sequence: TGTGCCAGCAAAGACCCGTATAAGACAGGGGGCCGATCCTACGAGCAGTACTTC. It yields the protein CASKDPYKTGGRSYEQYF.

The rearrangement uses TRBV2 and TRBJ2-1, with D possibly TRBD2 on 5 matching bases. The CDR3 spans 12 residues. Germline V gene sequence: CDR1 SNHLY, CDR2 FYNNEI. Trimming pared 5 bases from V and 9 bases from J, leaving 11 bases between. DNA for the CDR3: TGTGCCAGCAGTCTACTAAGCGGTGAGCAGTTCTTC. It yields the protein CASSLLSGEQFF.

This clonotype was recorded a few times. The V gene is TRBV20-1, the J gene TRBJ2-3; D may correspond to TRBD1 or TRBD2 (5 bases each). The CDR3 covers 14 residues. Trimming removed 2 bases from V and 1 base from J, with 10 bases in between. CDR1 DFQATT and CDR2 SNEGSKA come from the germline V gene (reference sequence). The CDR3 sequence: CSARPGRGTDTQYF. For the CDR3, the DNA is TGCAGTGCTAGACCGGGGCGGGGCACAGATACGCAGTATTTT.

In this sample, this clonotype turned up many times. The chain links TRBV6-1 to TRBJ2-3; tentative D call: TRBD1 (6 bases). There are 14 residues in the CDR3. V was clipped by 4 bases and J by 3 bases, with 11 bases between them. The germline gives CDR1 MNHNS, CDR2 SASEGT. The CDR3 nucleotides read TGTGCCAGCAGTGGATGGACAGAAACAGATACGCAGTATTTT. This gives the protein CASSGWTETDTQYF.

Remarks on this clonotype: Germline and junction disagree at one end, which may indicate a read error. The chain employs TRBV6-1 and TRBJ2-3, with D possibly called TRBD1 or TRBD2 (7 bases each). There are 16 residues in the CDR3. Germline-derived CDR1 and CDR2 are MNHNS and SASEGT. The DNA for the CDR3 is TGTGCTAGCAGTGGGAGGGGGCAAGGAAGCACAGATACGCAGTATTTT. Translating gives CASSGRGQGSTDTQYF.

At least ten counts were recorded for this clonotype. The rearrangement uses TRBV9 and TRBJ2-7; TRBD2 matches at 15 bases. The germline V gene encodes CDR1 SGDLS and CDR2 YYNGEE. Trimming at V came to 2 bases and at J to 6 bases, leaving 3 bases not matched to a gene. There are 15 residues in the CDR3. The CDR3 loop is CASSVGGLAGGEQYF. In DNA form, the CDR3 reads TGTGCCAGCAGCGTTGGGGGACTAGCGGGAGGCGAGCAGTACTTC.

Ten or more counts support this clonotype. The chain recombines TRBV2 with TRBJ2-6, with a tentative D call TRBD2 (5 bases). Germline lookup yields CDR1 SNHLY and CDR2 FYNNEI. V lost 7 bases, J lost 3 bases, and 13 bases lay in between. This CDR3 spans 15 amino acids. The CDR3 bases are TGTGCCAGCACCGAGGAGCGGTATGGGGCCAACGTCCTGACTTTC. It encodes CASTEERYGANVLTF.

This clonotype was recorded many times. The CDR3 bases are TGTGCCAGCAGCTTCAGCCAGGGTGCCGGGGAGCTGTTTTTT. Translating gives CASSFSQGAGELFF. The gene calls are TRBV7-2 and TRBJ2-2; tentatively, D is TRBD1 (5 bases). Germline values: CDR1 SGHTA, CDR2 FQGNSA. The CDR3 extends over 14 amino acids. Trimming took 3 bases from V and 6 from J, leaving 11 bases between them.

This clonotype was detected only a few times. CDR3 in amino acids: CASSLERLPWGAGNTEAFF. In DNA, the CDR3 is TGTGCCAGCAGCTTAGAACGATTGCCATGGGGGGCCGGAAACACTGAAGCTTTCTTT. This chain connects TRBV7-2 to TRBJ1-1; a weak D match, TRBD1 (6 bases). CDR1 SGHTA and CDR2 FQGNSA come from the germline V gene. The CDR3 is 19 residues long. Trimming cost V 1 base and J 2 bases, with 23 bases left between them.